These 2 T cell receptor beta chains were sequenced from one sample in a study of neurological immune-mediated disorders. A single record per CDR3 protein comes from TCRdb applying MiXCR to the 5' RACE reads. The sample shows 55,000 to 80,000 distinct CDR3 sequences, around 5.2% of them seen only once. The sequenced sample consisted of PBMCs. These receptor sequences come from a woman in her fifties or sixties with multiple sclerosis.

This clonotype was seen ten or more times. The CDR3 loop is CASSLGQRSNGHTEAFF. For the CDR3, the DNA is TGTGCCAGCAGCCTGGGACAGAGAAGTAATGGGCACACTGAAGCTTTCTTT. The chain links TRBV12-3 or TRBV12-4 to TRBJ1-1, with 7 nucleotides matching TRBD1. The V and J ends lost 6 bases and 3 bases, in that order; junction bases with no gene match: 16. The CDR3 length is 17 residues.

The chain is built from TRBV29-1 and TRBJ2-1; no clear D. The CDR3 has 11 residues. Germline V lookup: CDR1 SQVTM, CDR2 ANQGSEA. The V gene lost 2 bases and the J gene lost 6 bases, with 5 bases spanning the gap. The CDR3 nucleotides read TGCAGCGTTGAATTCCGCAATGAGCAGTTCTTC. The encoded protein is CSVEFRNEQFF.